The table lists the clone carrying this T cell receptor (beta chain) with many counts. Antigen specificity is unknown. This sample is part of a study of blood T cells in healthy people across ages. Across the whole study: Through template switching, about one barcoded beta molecule was captured per two T cells, as measured in model experiments. General study results and limits: The long-lived group displayed more naive CD4+ cells, plus higher diversity, than the aged donors did.

A second PCR of about 6 to 11 cycles used a sample-barcoded 5' primer and a J-beta primer mix. Each cDNA was tagged by a template-switch adaptor containing 12 random nucleotides. TCRdb independently ran MiXCR on the 5' RACE reads; one entry per CDR3 protein. The sample consists of around 790,000 distinct CDR3 sequences, around two fifths of them appearing once. CDR3 length: 14 amino acids. CDR1 is ENHRY, CDR2 SYGVKD, per germline. The V gene lost 6 bases and the J gene lost 2 bases, with 14 bases spanning the gap. V and J are TRBV10-3 and TRBJ2-7; TRBD1 is a possible D gene (6 bases). The sequence was obtained from a man aged 55 to 69 in good health. Specimen: blood. Here the CDR3 reads CAIRPDRQTYEQYF. In nucleotides, the CDR3 is TGTGCCATCAGACCCGACAGGCAAACCTACGAGCAGTACTTC.